The rows below give T cell receptor beta chains drawn from one sample of a study of CD8 T cells in Susac syndrome. From the immunoSEQ multiplex PCR reads, TCRdb called clonotypes with MiXCR, one entry per CDR3 protein. The top ten hold roughly 0.088% of the sample, which has some 110,000 distinct CDR3 sequences, roughly 93% seen once. Sequenced: CD4+ T cells from PBMCs. These receptor sequences come from a human donor with multiple sclerosis. Each CDR3 is given with its conserved first and last residue. The D gene is left open where the match is weak. Where a row states a size, it is once, few, many or the class of an expanded clone; other rows omit it.

V: TRBV2; J: TRBJ1-5; size: -; D: TRBD1; DNA: TGTGCCAGCAGTAGACAGGGAATCAATAGCAATCAGCCCCAGCATTTT; CDR3: CASSRQGINSNQPQHF
V: TRBV9; J: TRBJ1-2; size: -; D: -; DNA: TGTGCCAGCAGCGTAAGCCGATCGGGCTACACCTTC; CDR3: CASSVSRSGYTF
V: TRBV30; J: TRBJ1-5; size: -; D: -; DNA: TGTGCCTGGAGGCCGGGCGGAGGGTACAATCAGCCCCAGCATTTT; CDR3: CAWRPGGGYNQPQHF
V: TRBV7-9; J: TRBJ2-7; size: -; D: TRBD1; DNA: TGTGCCAGCAGCCCCCAGGGCAGGGACAGTGGAGAGCAGTACTTC; CDR3: CASSPQGRDSGEQYF
V: TRBV14; J: TRBJ1-3; size: -; D: -; DNA: TGTGCCAGCAGCCAAAGTTTTTCTGGAAACACCATATATTTT; CDR3: CASSQSFSGNTIYF
V: TRBV27; J: TRBJ2-7; size: -; D: -; DNA: TGTGCCAGCAGTTTATCGCAGGGACCTTACGAGCAGTACTTC; CDR3: CASSLSQGPYEQYF
V: TRBV19; J: TRBJ2-7; size: -; D: TRBD1; DNA: TGTGCCAGTAGTGAGAGGGGGCGAACCTACGAGCAGTACTTC; CDR3: CASSERGRTYEQYF
V: TRBV6-5; J: TRBJ1-3; size: -; D: -; DNA: TGTGCCAGCAGTTACGGGGGCTCTGGAAACACCATATATTTT; CDR3: CASSYGGSGNTIYF
V: TRBV3-1; J: TRBJ2-5; size: -; D: -; DNA: TGTGCCAGCAGCCATCCGGAGACCCAGTACTTC; CDR3: CASSHPETQYF
V: TRBV12-3/TRBV12-4; J: TRBJ2-5; size: -; D: -; DNA: TGTGCCAGCAGCCCCTTGGCGCTAGCCGGGGAGACCCAGTACTTC; CDR3: CASSPLALAGETQYF
V: TRBV11-2; J: TRBJ1-5; size: -; D: TRBD1; DNA: TGTGCCAGCAGTTCAAACGGACAGGGGGGAAGTCAGCCCCAGCATTTT; CDR3: CASSSNGQGGSQPQHF
V: TRBV28; J: TRBJ2-7; size: few; D: -; DNA: TGTGCCAGCAGTTTGGCCGGGGGTAGCTCCTACGAGCAGTACTTC; CDR3: CASSLAGGSSYEQYF
V: TRBV20-1; J: TRBJ1-2; size: -; D: TRBD1; DNA: TGCAGTGCTGGGGACAGGGTGGAAGACTATGGCTACACCTTC; CDR3: CSAGDRVEDYGYTF
V: TRBV28; J: TRBJ1-2; size: -; D: -; DNA: TGTGCCAGCAGCCTCACCCGGGGGCTCGACTATGGCTACACCTTC; CDR3: CASSLTRGLDYGYTF
V: TRBV5-1; J: TRBJ1-6; size: -; D: -; DNA: TGCGCCAGCAGCTTGCGGGGAGGTAATTCACCCCTCCACTTT; CDR3: CASSLRGGNSPLHF
V: TRBV5-6; J: TRBJ1-2; size: -; D: -; DNA: TGTGCCAGCAGCTTGGCCGAGGGAGGCTATGGCTACACCTTC; CDR3: CASSLAEGGYGYTF
V: TRBV7-9; J: TRBJ2-7; size: -; D: TRBD1; DNA: TGTGCCACCGCCTCCGTCATTGGTTGGACAGGGGGCCACGAGCAGTACTTC; CDR3: CATASVIGWTGGHEQYF
V: TRBV30; J: TRBJ2-3; size: -; D: -; DNA: TGTGCCTGGAGTCAGCTGGGACGGACGACAGATACGCAGTATTTT; CDR3: CAWSQLGRTTDTQYF
V: TRBV18; J: TRBJ1-5; size: -; D: -; DNA: TGTGCCAGCTCACCACCGGGAGGGGGTCAGCCCCAGCATTTT; CDR3: CASSPPGGGQPQHF
V: TRBV6-6; J: TRBJ1-5; size: -; D: -; DNA: TGTGCCAGCAGTTACGCACCCTATAGCAATCAGCCCCAGCATTTT; CDR3: CASSYAPYSNQPQHF
V: TRBV9; J: TRBJ1-6; size: -; D: -; DNA: TGTGCCAGCAGCGTAGTGGGCCTACGGGATTCACCCCTCCACTTT; CDR3: CASSVVGLRDSPLHF
V: TRBV18; J: TRBJ1-5; size: -; D: -; DNA: TGTGCCAGCTCACCTGGGGAAAATCAGCCCCAGCATTTT; CDR3: CASSPGENQPQHF
V: TRBV9; J: TRBJ2-7; size: -; D: -; DNA: TGTGCCAGCAGCCCCCAGGGACACAACTACGAGCAGTACTTC; CDR3: CASSPQGHNYEQYF
V: TRBV6-5; J: TRBJ1-6; size: -; D: -; DNA: TGTGCCAGCAGTCTCTCGGAGAGCTCCTATAATTCACCCCTCCACTTT; CDR3: CASSLSESSYNSPLHF
V: TRBV6-5; J: TRBJ1-2; size: -; D: -; DNA: TGTGCCAGCAGTTACTCGAGGCAGGGTGAGGGCTACACCTTC; CDR3: CASSYSRQGEGYTF
V: TRBV28; J: TRBJ2-2; size: -; D: TRBD1; DNA: TGTGCCAGCAGGACAGGGTGGACCGGGGAGCTGTTTTTT; CDR3: CASRTGWTGELFF
V: TRBV29-1; J: TRBJ1-1; size: -; D: -; DNA: TGCAGCGTTATATACCCGAACACTGAAGCTTTCTTT; CDR3: CSVIYPNTEAFF
V: TRBV11-2; J: TRBJ2-4; size: -; D: TRBD1; DNA: TGTGCCAGCAGCTCACAGGGGGACATTCAGTACTTC; CDR3: CASSSQGDIQYF
V: TRBV7-2; J: TRBJ1-2; size: -; D: -; DNA: TGTGCCAGCAGCTTAATGGCAGCGGGCTACACCTTC; CDR3: CASSLMAAGYTF
V: TRBV7-6; J: TRBJ2-7; size: -; D: TRBD2; DNA: TGTGCCAGCAGCGCAGGACTAGCGGGGGTCGACGAGCAGTACTTC; CDR3: CASSAGLAGVDEQYF
V: TRBV7-2; J: TRBJ2-3; size: -; D: TRBD1; DNA: TGTGCCAGCAGCTCGACAGGGCTACATATGGATACGCAGTATTTT; CDR3: CASSSTGLHMDTQYF
V: TRBV29-1; J: TRBJ2-2; size: -; D: -; DNA: TGCAGCGTTGTAGTCAGGGGAAATGCCGGGGAGCTGTTTTTT; CDR3: CSVVVRGNAGELFF
V: TRBV2; J: TRBJ1-1; size: -; D: -; DNA: TGTGCCAGCACCTTTGGGGCAGAGCGAATTGAAGCTTTCTTT; CDR3: CASTFGAERIEAFF
V: TRBV18; J: TRBJ1-1; size: few; D: -; DNA: TGTGCCAGCTCACCACGTCAGAACACTGAAGCTTTCTTT; CDR3: CASSPRQNTEAFF
V: TRBV27; J: TRBJ2-1; size: -; D: -; DNA: TGTGCCACCCGCCGCACGGGGGTTGTGGATGAGCAGTTCTTC; CDR3: CATRRTGVVDEQFF
V: TRBV5-1; J: TRBJ2-7; size: -; D: TRBD2; DNA: TGCGCCAGCAGCTTGGCGGGACTAGCGGGGGGAGAGCAGTACTTC; CDR3: CASSLAGLAGGEQYF
V: TRBV30; J: TRBJ1-1; size: -; D: -; DNA: TGTGCCTGGAGTAACCAGGGTGACACTGAAGCTTTCTTT; CDR3: CAWSNQGDTEAFF
V: TRBV20-1; J: TRBJ2-3; size: once; D: TRBD2; DNA: TGCAGTGCTAGTCAATCATCTAGCGGGGCTCGCACAGATACGCAGTATTTT; CDR3: CSASQSSSGARTDTQYF
V: TRBV28; J: TRBJ1-1; size: -; D: -; DNA: TGTGCCAGCAGGGCCCTGGGGCAGGGGACGAACACTGAAGCTTTCTTT; CDR3: CASRALGQGTNTEAFF
V: TRBV6-2/TRBV6-3; J: TRBJ2-1; size: -; D: TRBD2; DNA: TGTGCCAGCAGCCGCCCGGGACTAGCATATAATGAGCAGTTCTTC; CDR3: CASSRPGLAYNEQFF
V: TRBV6-2/TRBV6-3; J: TRBJ1-1; size: -; D: TRBD1; DNA: TGTGCCAGCAGGGTGGGACAGGGAAGTAAGGGAATGAACACTGAAGCTTTCTTT; CDR3: CASRVGQGSKGMNTEAFF
V: TRBV28; J: TRBJ1-1; size: -; D: -; DNA: TGTGCCAGCAGTTTTATTCAAGGGAGTGGAGCTTTCTTT; CDR3: CASSFIQGSGAFF
V: TRBV29-1; J: TRBJ1-2; size: -; D: -; DNA: TGCAGCGTTGATACAGGCGGGGGTTTCGGCTACACCTTC; CDR3: CSVDTGGGFGYTF
V: TRBV3-1; J: TRBJ1-1; size: -; D: -; DNA: TGTGCCAGCAGCCTCCAACCGAACACTGAAGCTTTCTTT; CDR3: CASSLQPNTEAFF
V: TRBV4-1; J: TRBJ2-6; size: -; D: TRBD1; DNA: TGCGCCAGCAGCCAAGATCTGGGACAGGGTTGGGCCAACGTCCTGACTTTC; CDR3: CASSQDLGQGWANVLTF
V: TRBV18; J: TRBJ1-5; size: once; D: -; DNA: TGTGCCAGCTCACCGTCTGCAGGACACTATAGCAATCAGCCCCAGCATTTT; CDR3: CASSPSAGHYSNQPQHF
V: TRBV6-2/TRBV6-3; J: TRBJ1-5; size: -; D: -; DNA: TGTGCCAGCAGTAGAATGAGAGTAGGGGGTTATCAGCCCCAGCATTTT; CDR3: CASSRMRVGGYQPQHF
V: TRBV6-1; J: TRBJ1-5; size: -; D: -; DNA: TGTGCCAGCAATCTCATAATTTCCGCGACAGGTCAGCCCCAGCATTTT; CDR3: CASNLIISATGQPQHF
V: TRBV12-3/TRBV12-4; J: TRBJ1-1; size: -; D: TRBD1; DNA: TGTGCCAGCAGCTACGACAGGGGGGTAACTGAAGCTTTCTTT; CDR3: CASSYDRGVTEAFF
V: TRBV29-1; J: TRBJ1-2; size: -; D: -; DNA: TGCAGCGTTACCTATGGGGGGTATGGCTACACCTTC; CDR3: CSVTYGGYGYTF
V: TRBV7-8; J: TRBJ1-2; size: -; D: TRBD1; DNA: TGTGCCAGCAGCCACGGACAGGGGAACTATGGCTACACCTTC; CDR3: CASSHGQGNYGYTF
V: TRBV20-1; J: TRBJ2-5; size: -; D: TRBD2; DNA: TGCAGTGCCCCCAGCGGGGGCCCCGCTCAGGCCCAGTACTTC; CDR3: CSAPSGGPAQAQYF
V: TRBV29-1; J: TRBJ1-2; size: -; D: -; DNA: TGCAGCGTTGACGTGGGCAGAACTGGCTACACCTTC; CDR3: CSVDVGRTGYTF
V: TRBV29-1; J: TRBJ1-2; size: -; D: -; DNA: TGCAGCATCGGGACGGCCCCCTATGGCTACACCTTC; CDR3: CSIGTAPYGYTF
V: TRBV7-2; J: TRBJ2-3; size: -; D: TRBD1; DNA: TGTGCCAGCAGCGTTCGGACAGGAGTCACAGATACGCAGTATTTT; CDR3: CASSVRTGVTDTQYF
V: TRBV12-3/TRBV12-4; J: TRBJ2-2; size: -; D: -; DNA: TGTGCCAGCAGTCGAGGGGCTATCAACACCGGGGAGCTGTTTTTT; CDR3: CASSRGAINTGELFF
V: TRBV6-5; J: TRBJ2-7; size: -; D: TRBD1; DNA: TGTGCCAGCAGTTCAGATAAGCACCGGGACAGGGGGAGGTACGAGCAGTACTTC; CDR3: CASSSDKHRDRGRYEQYF
V: TRBV4-2; J: TRBJ2-3; size: -; D: TRBD1; DNA: TGTGCCAGCACCCCGGGACAGGGGTTCACAGATACGCAGTATTTT; CDR3: CASTPGQGFTDTQYF
V: TRBV27; J: TRBJ2-4; size: -; D: -; DNA: -; CDR3: CASSTSTENIQYF